One T cell receptor beta chain is described in this entry. The target antigen is unknown. Each contributor possessed a minimum of one pre-ART and a minimum of two post-ART PBMC samples. The data stem from a study of long-term antiretroviral therapy in people with HIV. Study background: Specimens dating back about a decade before the 2015 immediate-ART recommendation are the oldest included.

CDR1 SGHNT and CDR2 YYREEE come from the germline V gene (reference sequence). CDR3 length equals 13 residues. V was clipped by 4 bases and J by 8 bases; unmatched bases: 7. Researchers ran immunoSEQ v3.0 at survey level. Roughly 35,000-55,000 T-cell genomes per sample were the sequencing target. Measured with immunoSEQ multiplex PCR; TCRdb has only the in-frame clones, and not every one. The repertoire holds 20,000 or so clones, with about four fifths as singletons. Study observations and caveats: Blood was collected between the mid-2000s and the late 2010s, possibly under older ART regimens.

This material consisted of unsorted PBMCs, taken 5.9 years after starting antiretroviral therapy. The source is a man aged 25-45 years with HIV. This chain links TRBV5-4 with TRBJ1-1; 8 nucleotides match TRBD1. The DNA of the CDR3 is TGTGCCAGCAGCCAGGACAGGGCCCGAGAAGCTTTCTTT. Amino acid sequence: CASSQDRAREAFF.